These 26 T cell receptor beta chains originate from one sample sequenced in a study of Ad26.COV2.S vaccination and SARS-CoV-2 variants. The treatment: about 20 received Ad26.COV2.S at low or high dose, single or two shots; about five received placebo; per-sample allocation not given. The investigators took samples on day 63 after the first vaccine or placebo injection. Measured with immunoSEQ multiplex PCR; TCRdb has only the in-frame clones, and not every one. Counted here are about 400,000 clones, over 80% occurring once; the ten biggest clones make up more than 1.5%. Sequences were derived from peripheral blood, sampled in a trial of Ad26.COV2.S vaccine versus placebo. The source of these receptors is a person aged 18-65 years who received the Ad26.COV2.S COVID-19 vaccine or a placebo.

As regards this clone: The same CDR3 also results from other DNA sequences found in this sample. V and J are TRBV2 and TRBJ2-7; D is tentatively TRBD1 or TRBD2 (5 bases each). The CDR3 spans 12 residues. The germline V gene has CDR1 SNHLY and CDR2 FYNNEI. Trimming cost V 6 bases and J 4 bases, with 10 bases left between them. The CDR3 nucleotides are TGTGCCAGCAGGGGAGACAGATACGAGCAGTACTTC. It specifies CASRGDRYEQYF. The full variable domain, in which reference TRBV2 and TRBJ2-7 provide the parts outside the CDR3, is EPEVTQTPSHQVTQMGQEVILRCVPISNHLYFYWYRQILGQKVEFLVSFYNNEISEKSEIFDDQFSVERPDGSNFTLKIRSTKLEDSAMYFCASRGDRYEQYFGPGTRLTVT.

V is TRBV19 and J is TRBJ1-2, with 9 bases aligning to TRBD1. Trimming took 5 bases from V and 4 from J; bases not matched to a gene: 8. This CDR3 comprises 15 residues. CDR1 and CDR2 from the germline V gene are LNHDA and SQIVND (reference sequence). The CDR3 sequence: CASSLNRGLPYGYTF. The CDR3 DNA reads TGTGCCAGTAGTCTTAACAGGGGGCTCCCCTATGGCTACACCTTC.

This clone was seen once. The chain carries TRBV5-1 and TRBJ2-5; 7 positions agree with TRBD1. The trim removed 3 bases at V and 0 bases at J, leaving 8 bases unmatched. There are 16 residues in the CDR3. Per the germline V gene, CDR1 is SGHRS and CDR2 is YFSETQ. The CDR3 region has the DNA TGCGCCAGCAGCTCGGGACAGCAAAACCACCAAGAGACCCAGTACTTC. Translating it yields CASSSGQQNHQETQYF.

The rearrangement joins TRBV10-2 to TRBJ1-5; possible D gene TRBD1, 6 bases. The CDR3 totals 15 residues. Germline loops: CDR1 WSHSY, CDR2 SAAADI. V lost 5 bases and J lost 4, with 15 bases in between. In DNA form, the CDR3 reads TGCGCCAGCAGTCTCACAGGGTTATTGAATCAGCCCCAGCATTTT. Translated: CASSLTGLLNQPQHF.

The CDR3 spells CASGGGLNTEAFF. In DNA form, the CDR3 reads TGTGCCAGCGGCGGTGGACTGAACACTGAAGCTTTCTTT. This rearrangement joins TRBV6-5 to TRBJ1-1, with D uncertain. Germline V CDR1 and CDR2: MNHEY, SVGAGI. The length of the CDR3 is 13 residues. Trimming shortened V by 8 bases and J by 0 bases, and 10 bases separated the two germline ends.

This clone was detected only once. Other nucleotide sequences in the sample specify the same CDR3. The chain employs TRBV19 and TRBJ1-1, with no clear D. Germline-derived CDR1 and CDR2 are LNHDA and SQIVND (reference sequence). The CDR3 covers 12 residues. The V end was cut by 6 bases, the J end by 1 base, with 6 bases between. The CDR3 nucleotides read TGTGCCAGTAGCCCAGGGAACACTGAAGCTTTCTTT. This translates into CASSPGNTEAFF.

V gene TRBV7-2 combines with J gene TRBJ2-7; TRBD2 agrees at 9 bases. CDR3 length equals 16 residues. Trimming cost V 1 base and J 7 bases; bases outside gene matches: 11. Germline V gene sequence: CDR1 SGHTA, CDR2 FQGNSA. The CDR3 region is CASSLVTAGGRGEQYF. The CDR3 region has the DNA TGTGCCAGCAGCTTAGTAACGGCGGGGGGGCGAGGAGAGCAGTACTTC.

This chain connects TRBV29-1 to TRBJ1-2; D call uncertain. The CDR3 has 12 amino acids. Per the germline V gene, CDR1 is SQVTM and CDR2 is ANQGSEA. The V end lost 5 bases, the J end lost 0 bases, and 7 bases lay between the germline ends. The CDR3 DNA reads TGCAGCGTTCCTCGGACTAACTATGGCTACACCTTC. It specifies CSVPRTNYGYTF.

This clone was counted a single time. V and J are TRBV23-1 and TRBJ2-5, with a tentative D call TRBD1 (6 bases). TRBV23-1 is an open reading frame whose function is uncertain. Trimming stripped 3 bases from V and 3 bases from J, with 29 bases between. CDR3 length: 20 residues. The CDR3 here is CASSHRLRWKVRTVKETQYF. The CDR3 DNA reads TGCGCCAGCAGTCATCGATTGCGGTGGAAAGTACGGACAGTTAAAGAGACCCAGTACTTC.

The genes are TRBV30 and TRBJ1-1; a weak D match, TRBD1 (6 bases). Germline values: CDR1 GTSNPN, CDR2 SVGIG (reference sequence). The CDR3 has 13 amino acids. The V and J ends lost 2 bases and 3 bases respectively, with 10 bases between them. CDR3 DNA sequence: TGTGCCTGGAGTCCGGGGGCCCACACTGAAGCTTTCTTT. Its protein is CAWSPGAHTEAFF.

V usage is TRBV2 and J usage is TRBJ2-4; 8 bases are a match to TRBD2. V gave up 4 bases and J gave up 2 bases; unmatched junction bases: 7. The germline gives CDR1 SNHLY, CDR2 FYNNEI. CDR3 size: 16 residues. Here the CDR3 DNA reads TGTGCCAGCAGTGTAGAGCGGGGGTCTTCCAAAAACATTCAGTACTTC. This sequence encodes CASSVERGSSKNIQYF.

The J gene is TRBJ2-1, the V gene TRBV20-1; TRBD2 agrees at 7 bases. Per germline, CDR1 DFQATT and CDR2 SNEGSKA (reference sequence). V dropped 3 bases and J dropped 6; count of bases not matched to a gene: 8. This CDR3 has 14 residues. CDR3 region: CSASRLAGPNEQFF. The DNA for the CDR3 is TGCAGTGCTAGTAGGTTAGCGGGTCCCAATGAGCAGTTCTTC.

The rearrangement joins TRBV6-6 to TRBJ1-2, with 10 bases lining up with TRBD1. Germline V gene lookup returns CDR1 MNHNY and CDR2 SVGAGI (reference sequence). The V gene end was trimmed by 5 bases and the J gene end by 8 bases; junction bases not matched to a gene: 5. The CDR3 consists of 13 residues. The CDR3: CASSRQGAQGYTF. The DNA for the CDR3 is TGTGCCAGCAGTCGACAGGGGGCGCAAGGCTACACCTTC.

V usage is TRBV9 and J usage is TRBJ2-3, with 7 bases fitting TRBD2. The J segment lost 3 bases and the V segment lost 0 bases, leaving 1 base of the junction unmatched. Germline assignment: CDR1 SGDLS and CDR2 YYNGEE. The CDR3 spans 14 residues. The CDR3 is CASSVDGGTDTQYF. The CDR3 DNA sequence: TGTGCCAGCAGCGTAGACGGGGGGACAGATACGCAGTATTTT.

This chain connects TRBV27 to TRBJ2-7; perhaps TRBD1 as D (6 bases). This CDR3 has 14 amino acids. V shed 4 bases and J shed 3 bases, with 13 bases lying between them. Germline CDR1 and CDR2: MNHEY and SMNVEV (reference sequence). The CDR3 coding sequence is TGTGCCAGCAGTTCGACCGGGACATACTACGAGCAGTACTTC. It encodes CASSSTGTYYEQYF.

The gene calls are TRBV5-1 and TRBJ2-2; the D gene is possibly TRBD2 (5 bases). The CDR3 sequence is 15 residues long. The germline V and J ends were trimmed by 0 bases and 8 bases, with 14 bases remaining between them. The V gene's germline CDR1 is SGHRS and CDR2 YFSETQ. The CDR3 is CASSLGDYGIGELFF. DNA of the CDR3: TGCGCCAGCAGCTTGGGTGATTACGGGATAGGGGAGCTGTTTTTT.

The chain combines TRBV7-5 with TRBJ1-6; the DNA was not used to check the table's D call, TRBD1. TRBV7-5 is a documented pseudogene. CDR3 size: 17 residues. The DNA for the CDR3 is TGTGCCAGAAGCCCCCCGCCCAGGACAGGGGGCTTATCACCCCTCCACTTT. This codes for CARSPPPRTGGLSPLHF.

The CDR3 protein is CASRQYREQYF. The CDR3 DNA sequence: TGTGCCAGCAGACAATATCGCGAGCAGTACTTC. The chain couples TRBV7-8 to TRBJ2-7, with unresolved D. Between the trimmed V and J ends, which lost 6 bases and 6 bases, there was a span of 9 bases. Germline CDR1 is SGHVS and CDR2 is FQNEAQ. CDR3 length: 11 amino acids.

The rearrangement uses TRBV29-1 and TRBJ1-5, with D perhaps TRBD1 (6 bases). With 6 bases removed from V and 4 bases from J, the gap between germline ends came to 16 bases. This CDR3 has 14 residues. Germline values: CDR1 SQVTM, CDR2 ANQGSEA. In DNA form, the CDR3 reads TGCAGCGTCGCCAGAGACAGGAGGAATCAGCCCCAGCATTTT. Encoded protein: CSVARDRRNQPQHF.

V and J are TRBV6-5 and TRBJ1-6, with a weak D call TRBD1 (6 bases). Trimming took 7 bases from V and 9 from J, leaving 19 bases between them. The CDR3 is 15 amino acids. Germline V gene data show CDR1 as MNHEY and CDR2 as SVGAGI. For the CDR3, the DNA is TGTGCCAGCACCTCGGCTAGGCAGGGGCTTTCACCCCTCCACTTT. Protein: CASTSARQGLSPLHF.

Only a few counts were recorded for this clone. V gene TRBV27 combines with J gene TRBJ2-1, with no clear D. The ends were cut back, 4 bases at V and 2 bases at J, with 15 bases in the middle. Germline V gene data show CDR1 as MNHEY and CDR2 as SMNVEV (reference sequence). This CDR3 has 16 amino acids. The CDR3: CASSSRASYPYNEQFF. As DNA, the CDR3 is TGTGCCAGCAGTTCTCGGGCCTCTTACCCCTACAATGAGCAGTTCTTC.

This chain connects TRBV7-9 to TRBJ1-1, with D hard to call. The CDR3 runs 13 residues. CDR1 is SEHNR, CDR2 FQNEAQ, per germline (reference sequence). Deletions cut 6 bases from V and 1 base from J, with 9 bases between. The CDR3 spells CASRLRGNTEAFF. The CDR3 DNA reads TGTGCCAGCAGGCTACGAGGGAACACTGAAGCTTTCTTT.

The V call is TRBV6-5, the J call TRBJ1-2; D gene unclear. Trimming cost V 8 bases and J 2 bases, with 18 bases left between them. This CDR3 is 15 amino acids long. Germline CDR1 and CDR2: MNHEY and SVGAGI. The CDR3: CASGEDGSLNYGYTF. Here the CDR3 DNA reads TGTGCCAGCGGGGAGGACGGCTCACTCAACTATGGCTACACCTTC.

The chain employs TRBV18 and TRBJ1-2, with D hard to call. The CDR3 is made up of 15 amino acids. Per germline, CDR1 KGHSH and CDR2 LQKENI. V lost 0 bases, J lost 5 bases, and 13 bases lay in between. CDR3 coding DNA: TGTGCCAGCTCACCACCGGGAGGAGCCCTATATGGCTACACCTTC. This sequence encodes CASSPPGGALYGYTF.

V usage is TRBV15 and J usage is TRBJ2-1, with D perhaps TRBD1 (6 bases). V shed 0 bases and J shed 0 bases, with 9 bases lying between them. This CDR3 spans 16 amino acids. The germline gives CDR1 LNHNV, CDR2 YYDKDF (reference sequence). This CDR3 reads CATSRDGGSSYNEQFF. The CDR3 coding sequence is TGTGCCACCAGCAGAGATGGGGGCAGCTCCTACAATGAGCAGTTCTTC.

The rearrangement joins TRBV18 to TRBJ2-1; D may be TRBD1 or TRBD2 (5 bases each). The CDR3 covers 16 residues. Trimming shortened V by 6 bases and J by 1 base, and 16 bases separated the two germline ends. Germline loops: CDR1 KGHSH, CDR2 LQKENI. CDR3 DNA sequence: TGTGCCAGCTCCCCAGATGGGGGATTTTCCTACAATGAGCAGTTCTTC. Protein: CASSPDGGFSYNEQFF.